This TCR beta chain came from a study of low-dose radiotherapy and immunotherapy resistance in tumors. Study-level background: While receiving nivolumab 240 mg every two weeks, patients also received ipilimumab 1 mg/kg every six weeks, both intravenously. Daily, from cycle 1 day 1 and for four cycles, patients took oral aspirin 300 mg. Every two weeks, one day ahead of radiation and immunotherapy, cyclophosphamide 200 mg/m2 was given (intravenously).

Worth noting for this clonotype: A far larger clone is one nucleotide away, so this likely arose from a read error.

The time point here: after trial treatment. Treatment meaning: LDRT plus nivolumab, ipilimumab, low-dose cyclophosphamide and aspirin (RACIN trial). Nivolumab, ipilimumab, aspirin, low-dose cyclophosphamide and low-dose radiotherapy were all administered to the donors. Priming of first-strand cDNA relied on TRAV- and TRBV-specific primers (covering alpha and beta chains). Amplification of TCRs used a constant-region primer and V-primer adapter for about 18 PCR cycles. A single record per CDR3 protein comes from TCRdb applying MiXCR to the reads. Altogether 85,000 to 95,000 distinct CDR3 sequences are present, 20% to 25% being singletons, with the ten largest covering 9.5% to 15%. Sequenced here: PBMCs, sampled after low-dose radiotherapy plus immunotherapy. The receptor's source is a female donor with ovarian cancer.

CDR3 bases: TGTGCCATCAGTGAGTCGACCGGGGGTAGGGCCAAAAACATTCAGTTCTTC. Encoded protein: CAISESTGGRAKNIQFF. The chain couples TRBV10-3 to TRBJ2-1; possibly TRBD2 for D (6 bases). V shed 0 bases and J shed 13 bases, with 25 bases lying between them. Germline V CDR1 and CDR2: ENHRY, SYGVKD. This CDR3 is built from 17 residues.